Following are 14 T cell receptor beta chains from one sample sequenced in a study of shared clonotypes between healthy human individuals. Sequenced by immunoSEQ multiplex PCR; TCRdb stores in-frame clones only, minus some. The sample lists roughly 1,500,000 clones, about 98.5% seen once, with 0.3% to 0.45% in the top ten. The sample was naive CD4+ T cells sorted from blood. Subset given: CD45RA+ positively selected. The receptors derive from a young man in good health.

As for this clone: Within the sample, other DNA sequences also encode this same CDR3. The genes are TRBV7-2 and TRBJ2-7; D not certain. Per the germline V gene, CDR1 is SGHTA and CDR2 is FQGNSA. CDR3 length: 12 amino acids. Trimming removed 1 base from V and 2 bases from J, with 3 bases in between. CDR3 in DNA: TGTGCCAGCAGCTTAGGGGCCTACGAGCAGTACTTC. Its translation: CASSLGAYEQYF.

The chain recombines TRBV19 with TRBJ2-1, with D maybe TRBD1 (6 bases). Germline assignment: CDR1 LNHDA and CDR2 SQIVND (reference sequence). The CDR3 extends over 16 amino acids. V was pared by 7 bases and J by 8 bases, with 24 bases between. CDR3 loop: CASKGPGHKTRDEQFF. The CDR3 bases are TGTGCCAGTAAAGGACCGGGACACAAAACCAGGGATGAGCAGTTCTTC.

The V call is TRBV7-6, the J call TRBJ2-1, with TRBD1 matching 7 bases. Germline values: CDR1 SGHVS, CDR2 FNYEAQ. Trimming at V came to 4 bases and at J to 9 bases, leaving 6 bases not matched to a gene. The CDR3 totals 13 residues. CDR3 bases: TGTGCCAGCAGCTCTATACAGGGGACTGAGCAGTTCTTC. This translates into CASSSIQGTEQFF.

This chain connects TRBV6-4 to TRBJ1-5; tentative D call: TRBD1 (6 bases). The CDR3 extends over 17 amino acids. V dropped 0 bases and J dropped 2 bases, with 14 bases sitting between them. Germline-derived CDR1 and CDR2 are MRHNA and SNTAGT. The CDR3 spells CASSDSKTGFGNQPQHF. The CDR3, as DNA: TGTGCCAGCAGTGACTCGAAAACAGGGTTTGGCAATCAGCCCCAGCATTTT.

V gene TRBV20-1 combines with J gene TRBJ2-1, with D possibly matching TRBD2 (5 bases). The germline V and J ends were trimmed by 5 bases and 8 bases, with 10 bases remaining between them. Germline assignment: CDR1 DFQATT and CDR2 SNEGSKA (reference sequence). This CDR3 is built from 11 residues. CDR3 nucleotide sequence: TGCAGTGCTTTCTGGAGGCATGAGCAGTTCTTC. As protein: CSAFWRHEQFF.

In nucleotides, the CDR3 is TGTGCCAGTAGTCAAAGTCGGGGCAGTACAGATACGCAGTATTTT. It encodes CASSQSRGSTDTQYF. This sequence joins TRBV19 and TRBJ2-3; D possibly matches TRBD1 or TRBD2 (5 bases each). This CDR3 comprises 15 residues. The V gene's germline CDR1 is LNHDA and CDR2 SQIVND (reference sequence). Trimming left V 5 bases short and J 3 bases short, with 15 bases between.

The chain recombines TRBV6-5 with TRBJ2-7, with D unclear. With 6 bases removed from V and 4 bases from J, the gap between germline ends came to 16 bases. CDR1 and CDR2 (germline): MNHEY, SVGAGI. The CDR3 is made up of 14 amino acids. For the CDR3, the DNA is TGTGCCAGCAGCCTTACCCCGGTGACTTACGAGCAGTACTTC. It yields the protein CASSLTPVTYEQYF.

This chain joins TRBV29-1 and TRBJ2-7, with TRBD1 matching over 9 bases. Trimming removed 5 bases from V and 2 bases from J; junction bases left unmatched: 7. The germline CDR1 and CDR2 sequences are SQVTM and ANQGSEA. The CDR3 sequence is 14 residues long. CDR3 sequence: CSVKLQGAPYEQYF. In DNA form, the CDR3 reads TGCAGCGTTAAGTTACAGGGGGCACCCTACGAGCAGTACTTC.

This rearrangement joins TRBV18 to TRBJ2-1, with D perhaps TRBD1 or TRBD2 (5 bases each). The V end lost 3 bases, the J end lost 7 bases, and 19 bases lay between the germline ends. Germline V gives CDR1 KGHSH, CDR2 LQKENI. CDR3 length: 16 amino acids. The CDR3 DNA reads as TGTGCCAGCTCACCTTCCCGGGGAAGGGACGGTAATGAGCAGTTCTTC. It encodes CASSPSRGRDGNEQFF. The full variable domain, with the rest looked up from reference TRBV18 and TRBJ2-1, is NAGVMQNPRHLVRRRGQEARLRCSPMKGHSHVYWYRQLPEEGLKFMVYLQKENIIDESGMPKERFSAEFPKEGPSILRIQQVVRGDSAAYFCASSPSRGRDGNEQFFGPGTRLTVL.

V gene TRBV5-4 combines with J gene TRBJ2-1; D possibly corresponds to TRBD2 (5 bases). This CDR3 has 15 residues. Germline V gene data show CDR1 as SGHNT and CDR2 as YYREEE (reference sequence). With 2 bases removed from V and 5 bases from J, the gap between germline ends came to 14 bases. The CDR3 coding sequence is TGTGCCAGCAGCTTCGGGGTACCGAGGGACAATGAGCAGTTCTTC. It is translated as CASSFGVPRDNEQFF.

The V gene is TRBV28, the J gene TRBJ2-1; TRBD2 aligns across 10 bases. With V trimmed by 5 bases and J by 0 bases, 4 bases remained unmatched. Germline CDR1 is MDHEN and CDR2 is SYDVKM. This CDR3 is 16 amino acids long. The chain's CDR3 is CASSLIAGGSYNEQFF. CDR3 nucleotide sequence: TGTGCCAGCAGTCTAATAGCGGGAGGCTCCTACAATGAGCAGTTCTTC.

The chain combines TRBV10-3 with TRBJ1-4, with D maybe TRBD1 (6 bases). Per germline, CDR1 ENHRY and CDR2 SYGVKD. This CDR3 spans 13 amino acids. V shed 11 bases and J shed 7 bases, with 17 bases lying between them. The DNA for the CDR3 is TGTGCCTCCATGACAGGTTTGGGTGAAAAACTGTTTTTT. Translating it yields CASMTGLGEKLFF.

Remarks on this clone: Other DNA sequences within the sample encode an identical CDR3. The V call is TRBV28, the J call TRBJ2-7; D uncertain. V lost 4 bases, J lost 3 bases, and 4 bases lay in between. CDR3 length equals 11 residues. Germline V gene lookup returns CDR1 MDHEN and CDR2 SYDVKM. The CDR3 coding sequence is TGTGCCAGCAGTTCCCTCTACGAGCAGTACTTC. Translated, it gives CASSSLYEQYF. The full variable domain, rest sourced from reference TRBV28 and TRBJ2-7, is DVKVTQSSRYLVKRTGEKVFLECVQDMDHENMFWYRQDPGLGLRLIYFSYDVKMKEKGDIPEGYSVSREKKERFSLILESASTNQTSMYLCASSSLYEQYFGPGTRLTVT.

V usage is TRBV10-3 and J usage is TRBJ1-2, with D tentatively TRBD1 (5 bases). CDR1 ENHRY and CDR2 SYGVKD come from the germline V gene. This CDR3 contains 12 residues. V gave up 3 bases and J gave up 8 bases, with 10 bases separating them. The CDR3: CAISDRAGGYTF. DNA for the CDR3: TGTGCCATCAGTGACAGGGCGGGCGGCTACACCTTC.